What follows is one T cell receptor (beta chain) and its context. CDR3 length equals 15 residues. V lost 6 bases to trimming and J lost 7 bases, with 19 bases between them. Germline V CDR1 and CDR2: MNHNS, SASEGT. This sample stems from a study of CD8+CD57+ T cells in acquired aplastic anemia. Study in general: Sorted cells (CD4+ and CD8+) yielded DNA amounts that averaged about 2.9 ug.

Genomic DNA constituted the template upon which TCR beta VDJ and CDR3 profiling was performed. TCRdb called the reads again in MiXCR, with one record for every CDR3 protein. The table has approximately 130,000 distinct CDR3 sequences, 40% seen once. Patients chosen for sequencing had shown CD8+CD57+ cell expansion by flow cytometry. When blood sampling took place, the patients had received no therapy. This clonotype originated in a human donor with aplastic anemia. V gene TRBV6-1 combines with J gene TRBJ1-5, with D possibly TRBD1 on 6 matching bases. The sequenced sample was sorted CD4+, CD8+, or CD8+CD57+ T cells (not recorded which) from PBMCs. The CDR3 is CASSQTGSIGQPQHF. The CDR3 region has the DNA TGTGCCAGCAGCCAGACAGGCTCGATCGGGCAGCCCCAGCATTTT.